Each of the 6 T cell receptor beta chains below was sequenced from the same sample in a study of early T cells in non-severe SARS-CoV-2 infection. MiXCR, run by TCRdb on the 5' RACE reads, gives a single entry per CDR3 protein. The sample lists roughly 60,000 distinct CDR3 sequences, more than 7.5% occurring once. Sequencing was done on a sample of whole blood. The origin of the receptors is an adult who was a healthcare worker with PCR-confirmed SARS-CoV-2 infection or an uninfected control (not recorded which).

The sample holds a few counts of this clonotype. This chain's CDR3 is CASSRDYPSQETQYF. DNA of the CDR3: TGTGCCAGCAGTCGGGACTACCCGTCCCAGGAGACCCAGTACTTC. V gene TRBV6-5 combines with J gene TRBJ2-5, with TRBD2 matching 7 bases. Germline V lookup: CDR1 MNHEY, CDR2 SVGAGI. The V segment lost 5 bases and the J segment 5 bases; nucleotides outside the gene matches: 11. This CDR3 spans 15 amino acids.

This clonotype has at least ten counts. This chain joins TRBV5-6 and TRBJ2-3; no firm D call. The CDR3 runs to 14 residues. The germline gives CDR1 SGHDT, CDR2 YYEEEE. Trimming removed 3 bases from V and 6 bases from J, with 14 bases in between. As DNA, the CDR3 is TGTGCCAGCAGCTCGGATCCTTTAGGCGATACGCAGTATTTT. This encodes CASSSDPLGDTQYF. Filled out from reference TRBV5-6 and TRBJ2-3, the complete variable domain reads DAGVTQSPTHLIKTRGQQVTLRCSPKSGHDTVSWYQQALGQGPQFIFQYYEEEERQRGNFPDRFSGHQFPNYSSELNVNALLLGDSALYLCASSSDPLGDTQYFGPGTRLTVL.

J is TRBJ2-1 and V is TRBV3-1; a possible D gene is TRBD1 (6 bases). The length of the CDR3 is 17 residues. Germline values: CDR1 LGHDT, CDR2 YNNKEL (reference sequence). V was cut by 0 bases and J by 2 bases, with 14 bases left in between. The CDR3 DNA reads TGTGCCAGCAGCCAAGAGGAACAGGGAGCGGCCTACAATGAGCAGTTCTTC. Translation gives CASSQEEQGAAYNEQFF.

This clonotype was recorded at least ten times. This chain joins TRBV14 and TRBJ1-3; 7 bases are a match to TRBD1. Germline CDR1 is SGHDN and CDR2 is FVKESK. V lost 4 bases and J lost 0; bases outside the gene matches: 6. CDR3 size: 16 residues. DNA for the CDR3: TGTGCCAGCAGCCGAGGGACAGCCTACTCTGGAAACACCATATATTTT. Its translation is CASSRGTAYSGNTIYF. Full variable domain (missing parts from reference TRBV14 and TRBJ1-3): EAGVTQFPSHSVIEKGQTVTLRCDPISGHDNLYWYRRVMGKEIKFLLHFVKESKQDESGMPNNRFLAERTGGTYSTLKVQPAELEDSGVYFCASSRGTAYSGNTIYFGEGSWLTVV.

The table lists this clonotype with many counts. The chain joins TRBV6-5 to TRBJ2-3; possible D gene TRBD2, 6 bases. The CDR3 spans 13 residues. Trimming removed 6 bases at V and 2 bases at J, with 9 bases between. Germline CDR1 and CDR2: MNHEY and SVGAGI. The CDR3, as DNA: TGTGCCAGCAGGCCTAGCGTCACAGATACGCAGTATTTT. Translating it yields CASRPSVTDTQYF.

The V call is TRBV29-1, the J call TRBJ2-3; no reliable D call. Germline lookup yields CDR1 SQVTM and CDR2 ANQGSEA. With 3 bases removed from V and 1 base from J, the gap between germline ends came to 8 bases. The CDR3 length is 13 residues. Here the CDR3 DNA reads TGCAGCGTTGAGCAAGGTGGCACAGATACGCAGTATTTT. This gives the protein CSVEQGGTDTQYF.